This T cell receptor (beta chain) was recorded in a study of OX40 agonist ivuxolimab in advanced cancers. The repertoire was sequenced with immunoSEQ multiplex PCR; TCRdb's copy has only in-frame clones and lacks some. The sample comprises tens of thousands of clones, 80% to 90% of which are singletons, and approximately 1.7% rests with the top ten. Germline V gene data show CDR1 as MNHNS and CDR2 as SASEGT. V was trimmed by 1 base and J by 2 bases, leaving 4 bases between them. The CDR3 loop spans 13 amino acids. The clonotype was recovered from an adult with an advanced solid tumor such as melanoma, head and neck, liver or kidney cancer. The rearrangement uses TRBV6-1 and TRBJ2-3; D is unclear. This sample comprised CD4+ or CD8+ T cells sorted from blood, obtained in a trial of the OX40 agonist ivuxolimab. CDR3 protein: CASSEVVTDTQYF. The CDR3 region has the DNA TGTGCCAGCAGTGAAGTTGTCACAGATACGCAGTATTTT.